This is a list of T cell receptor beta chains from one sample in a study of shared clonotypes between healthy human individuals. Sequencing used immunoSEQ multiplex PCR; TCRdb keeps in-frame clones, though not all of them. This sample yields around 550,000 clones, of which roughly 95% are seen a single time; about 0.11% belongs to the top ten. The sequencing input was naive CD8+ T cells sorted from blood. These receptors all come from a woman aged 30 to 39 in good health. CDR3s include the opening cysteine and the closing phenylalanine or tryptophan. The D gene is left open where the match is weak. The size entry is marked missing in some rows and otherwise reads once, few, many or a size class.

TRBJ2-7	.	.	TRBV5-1	TGCGCCAGCAGCTTGGCTGCTAGAACCTACGAGCAGTACTTC	CASSLAARTYEQYF
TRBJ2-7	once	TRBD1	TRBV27	TGTGCCAGCAGTGCAACCGGGACAGGGAACTACGAGCAGTACTTC	CASSATGTGNYEQYF
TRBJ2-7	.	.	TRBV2	TGTGCCAGCAGTGCGCCCGACAGGTCCTACGAGCAGTACTTC	CASSAPDRSYEQYF
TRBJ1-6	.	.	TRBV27	TGTGCCAGCAGTTTTTTACCTAGTGGCAATTCACCCCTCCACTTT	CASSFLPSGNSPLHF
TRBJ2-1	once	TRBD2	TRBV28	TGTGCCAGCAGCTTACTGATGGGACTAGCGGGAAACAATGAGCAGTTCTTC	CASSLLMGLAGNNEQFF
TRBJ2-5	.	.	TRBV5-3	TGTGCCAGAAGCATACAGGAGACGGGGCGAGAGACCCAGTACTTC	CARSIQETGRETQYF
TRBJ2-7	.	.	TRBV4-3	TGCGCCAGCAGCCACGGCTCAGAGCAGTACTTC	CASSHGSEQYF
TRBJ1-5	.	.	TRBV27	TGTGCCAGCAGTTCCGTGATTACCAATCAGCCCCAGCATTTT	CASSSVITNQPQHF
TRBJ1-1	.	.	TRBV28	TGTGCCAGCAGTTTAGGGGTGAACACTGAAGCTTTCTTT	CASSLGVNTEAFF
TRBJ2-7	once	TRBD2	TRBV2	TGTGCCAGCAGGGGGGTCCTAGCGGACGAGCAGTACTTC	CASRGVLADEQYF
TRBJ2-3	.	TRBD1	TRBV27	TGTGCCAGCAAACACAGGGGAAGACCCACAGATACGCAGTATTTT	CASKHRGRPTDTQYF
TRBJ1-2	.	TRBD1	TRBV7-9	TGTGCCAGCAGCTTAAGTACCCAGGGGGGGAGGTATGGCTACACCTTC	CASSLSTQGGRYGYTF
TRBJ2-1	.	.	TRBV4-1	TGCGCCAGCGAACCACTTCTGAGCGGAGAAAACAATGAGCAGTTCTTC	CASEPLLSGENNEQFF
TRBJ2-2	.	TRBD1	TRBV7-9	TGTGCCAGCAGCTTAGGCGCCGGACAGGCGTACACCGGGGAGCTGTTTTTT	CASSLGAGQAYTGELFF
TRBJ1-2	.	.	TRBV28	TGTGCCAGCAGGATCAGGACAGTCATAGGTGGCTACACCTTC	CASRIRTVIGGYTF
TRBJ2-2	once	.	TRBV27	TGTGCCAGCAGTCTCCTTAGCGACAACACCGGGGAGCTGTTTTTT	CASSLLSDNTGELFF
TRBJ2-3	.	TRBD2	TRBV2	TGTGCCAGCAAGCCCCAGGGAGGTAGCGGGAGAAATACGCAGTATTTT	CASKPQGGSGRNTQYF
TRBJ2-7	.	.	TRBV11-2	TGTGCCAGCAGCTTAAGGCCCTACGAGCAGTACTTC	CASSLRPYEQYF
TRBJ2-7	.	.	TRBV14	TGTGCCAGCAGCCAAGGAGGAAAGTGGGAATCGACCTACGAGCAGTACTTC	CASSQGGKWESTYEQYF
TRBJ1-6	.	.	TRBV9	TGTGCCAGCAGCGTAGGTACAGGGTCCCATTCACCCCTCCACTTT	CASSVGTGSHSPLHF
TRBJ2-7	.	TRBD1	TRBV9	TGTGCCAGCAGCTCCCTCGACAGGGAATACGAGCAGTACTTC	CASSSLDREYEQYF
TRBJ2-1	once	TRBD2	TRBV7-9	TGTGCCAGCAGCCCTCAACCCGGGACTAGCGGGAGTTGGGACAATGAGCAGTTCTTC	CASSPQPGTSGSWDNEQFF
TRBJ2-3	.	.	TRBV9	TGTGCCAGCAGCGCCGAACTAGCAGATACGCAGTATTTT	CASSAELADTQYF
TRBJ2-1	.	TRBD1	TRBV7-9	TGTGCCAGCAGCCCCGCACAGGGGGCCTCCTACAATGAGCAGTTCTTC	CASSPAQGASYNEQFF
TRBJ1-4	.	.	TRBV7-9	TGTGCCAGCAGCTTAGGGTGGGGTGCTACAACTAATGAAAAACTGTTTTTT	CASSLGWGATTNEKLFF
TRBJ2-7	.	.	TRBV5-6	TGTGCCAGCAGCTTGGGGGACGAGCAGTACTTC	CASSLGDEQYF
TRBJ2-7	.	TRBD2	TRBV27	TGTGCCAGCAGTTTAGAGACTAGCGGCTACGAGCAGTACTTC	CASSLETSGYEQYF
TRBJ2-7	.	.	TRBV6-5	TGTGCCAGCAGTTACTTTCAGGAATCCTACGAGCAGTACTTC	CASSYFQESYEQYF
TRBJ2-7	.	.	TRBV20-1	TGCAGTGCTGACGGATTCTACGAGCAGTACTTC	CSADGFYEQYF
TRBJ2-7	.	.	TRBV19	TGTGCCAGTAGTATTGTCGCAGGGCACGACGAGCAGTACTTC	CASSIVAGHDEQYF
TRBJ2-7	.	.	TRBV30	TGTGCCTGCCAACAGGGAAGCTCCTACGAGCAGTACTTC	CACQQGSSYEQYF
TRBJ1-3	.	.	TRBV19	TGTGCCAGTAGTATCGTCAGCCGGGGTGCAGGAAACACCATATATTTT	CASSIVSRGAGNTIYF
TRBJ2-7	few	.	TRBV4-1	TGCGCCAGCAGCCAAGAGCAGGTCTACGAGCAGTACTTC	CASSQEQVYEQYF
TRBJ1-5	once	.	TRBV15	TGTGCCACCAGCAGAGAGGCGATAAGCAATCAGCCCCAGCATTTT	CATSREAISNQPQHF
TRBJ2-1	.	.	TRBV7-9	TGTGCCAGCAGCCCACGGACCTACCCCAATGAGCAGTTCTTC	CASSPRTYPNEQFF
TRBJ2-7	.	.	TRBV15	TGTGCCACCAGCAGAGGTACCGACCCGCGCGAGCAGTACTTC	CATSRGTDPREQYF